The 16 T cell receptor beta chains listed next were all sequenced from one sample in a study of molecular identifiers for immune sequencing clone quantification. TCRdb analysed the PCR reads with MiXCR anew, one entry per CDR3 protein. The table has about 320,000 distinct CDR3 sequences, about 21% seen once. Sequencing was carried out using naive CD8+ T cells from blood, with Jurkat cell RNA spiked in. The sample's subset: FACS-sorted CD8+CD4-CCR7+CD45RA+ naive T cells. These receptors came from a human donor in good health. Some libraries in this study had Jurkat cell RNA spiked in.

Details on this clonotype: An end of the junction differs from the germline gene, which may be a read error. The CDR3 region is CASGLTGSRENEQYF. The CDR3 DNA is TGTGCCAGCGGCTTGACAGGGTCTCGGGAGAACGAGCAGTACTTC. The chain employs TRBV7-6 and TRBJ2-7; possible D gene TRBD1, 7 bases. The CDR3 extends over 15 amino acids. CDR1 is SGHVS, CDR2 FNYEAQ, per germline.

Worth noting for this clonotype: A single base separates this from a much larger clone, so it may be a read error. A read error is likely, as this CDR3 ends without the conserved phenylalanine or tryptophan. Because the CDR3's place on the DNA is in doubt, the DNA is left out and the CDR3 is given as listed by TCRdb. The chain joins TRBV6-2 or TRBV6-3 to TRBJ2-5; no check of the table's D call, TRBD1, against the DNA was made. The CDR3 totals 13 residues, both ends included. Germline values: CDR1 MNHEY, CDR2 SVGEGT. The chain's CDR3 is CATAAWLGVRANV.

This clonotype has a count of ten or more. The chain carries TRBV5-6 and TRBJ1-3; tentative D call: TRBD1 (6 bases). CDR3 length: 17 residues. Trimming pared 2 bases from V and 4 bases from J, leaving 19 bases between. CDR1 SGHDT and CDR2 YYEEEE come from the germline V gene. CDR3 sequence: CASSFGDTGSSGNTIYF. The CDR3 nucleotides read TGTGCCAGCAGCTTTGGGGACACAGGGTCATCGGGAAACACCATATATTTT.

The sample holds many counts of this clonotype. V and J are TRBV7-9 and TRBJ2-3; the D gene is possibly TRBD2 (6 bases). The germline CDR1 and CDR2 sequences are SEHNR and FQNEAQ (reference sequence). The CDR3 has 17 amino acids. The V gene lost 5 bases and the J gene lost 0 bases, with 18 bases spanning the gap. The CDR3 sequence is CASSPLIADLSTDTQYF. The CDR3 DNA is TGTGCCAGCAGCCCTTTAATAGCGGACCTTAGCACAGATACGCAGTATTTT.

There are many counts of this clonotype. The CDR3 DNA is TGTGCCAGCAGCTTGGGGGCAAGGAGCTCCTACGAGCAGTACTTC. Amino acids: CASSLGARSSYEQYF. The J gene is TRBJ2-7, the V gene TRBV5-5; no reliable D call. V was pared by 0 bases and J by 0 bases, with 10 bases between. Germline-derived CDR1 and CDR2 are SGHKS and YYEKEE (reference sequence). CDR3 length: 15 residues.

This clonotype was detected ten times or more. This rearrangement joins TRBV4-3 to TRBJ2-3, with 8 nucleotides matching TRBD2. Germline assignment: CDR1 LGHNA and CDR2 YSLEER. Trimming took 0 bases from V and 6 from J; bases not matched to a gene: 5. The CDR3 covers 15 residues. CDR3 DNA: TGCGCCAGCAGCCAAGACGCGGGAGGTTCGGATACGCAGTATTTT. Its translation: CASSQDAGGSDTQYF.

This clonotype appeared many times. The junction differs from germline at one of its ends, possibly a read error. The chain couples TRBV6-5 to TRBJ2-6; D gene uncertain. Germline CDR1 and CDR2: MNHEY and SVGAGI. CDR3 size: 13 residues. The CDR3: CASSYSGANVLTF. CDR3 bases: TGTGCCAGCAGCTACTCTGGGGCCAACGTCCTGACTTTC.

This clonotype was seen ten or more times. CDR3 amino acids: CASSPGTATNTEAFF. CDR3 nucleotide sequence: TGTGCCAGCAGCCCAGGGACAGCGACGAACACTGAAGCTTTCTTT. The V call is TRBV9, the J call TRBJ1-1, with 7 bases that match TRBD1. Germline CDR1 is SGDLS and CDR2 is YYNGEE. CDR3 size: 15 residues. The V segment lost 4 bases and the J segment 1 base; nucleotides outside the gene matches: 7.

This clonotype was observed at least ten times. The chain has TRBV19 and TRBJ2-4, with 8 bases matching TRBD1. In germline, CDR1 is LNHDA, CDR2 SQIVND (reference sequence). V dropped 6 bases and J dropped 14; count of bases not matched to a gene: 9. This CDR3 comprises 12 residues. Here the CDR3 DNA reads TGTGCCAGTAGGTCCTCGGGACAGGAGAAGTACTTC. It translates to CASRSSGQEKYF.

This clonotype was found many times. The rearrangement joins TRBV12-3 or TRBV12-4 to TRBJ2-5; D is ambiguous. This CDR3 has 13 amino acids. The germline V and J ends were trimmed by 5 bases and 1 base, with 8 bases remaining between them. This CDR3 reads CASSRSGQETQYF. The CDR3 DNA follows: TGTGCCAGCAGTCGATCCGGCCAAGAGACCCAGTACTTC.

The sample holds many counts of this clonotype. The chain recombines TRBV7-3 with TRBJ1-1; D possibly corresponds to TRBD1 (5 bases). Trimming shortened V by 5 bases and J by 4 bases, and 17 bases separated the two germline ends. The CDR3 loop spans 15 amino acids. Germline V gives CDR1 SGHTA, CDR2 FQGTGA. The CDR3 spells CASSPRVGVGTEAFF. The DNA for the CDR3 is TGTGCCAGCAGCCCTCGGGTGGGGGTTGGCACTGAAGCTTTCTTT.

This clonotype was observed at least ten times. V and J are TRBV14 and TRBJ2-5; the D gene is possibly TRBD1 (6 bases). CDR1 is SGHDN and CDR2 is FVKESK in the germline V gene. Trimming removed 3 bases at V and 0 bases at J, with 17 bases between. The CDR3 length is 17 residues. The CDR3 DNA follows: TGTGCCAGCAGCCAGACGGGGACACTCCCGTACCAAGAGACCCAGTACTTC. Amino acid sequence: CASSQTGTLPYQETQYF.

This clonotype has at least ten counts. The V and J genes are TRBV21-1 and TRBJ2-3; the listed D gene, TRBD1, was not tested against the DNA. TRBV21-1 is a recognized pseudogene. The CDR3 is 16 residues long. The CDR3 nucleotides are TGTGCCAGCAGCAGTGACAGGGGCTCTAGCACAGATACGCAGTATTTT. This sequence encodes CASSSDRGSSTDTQYF.

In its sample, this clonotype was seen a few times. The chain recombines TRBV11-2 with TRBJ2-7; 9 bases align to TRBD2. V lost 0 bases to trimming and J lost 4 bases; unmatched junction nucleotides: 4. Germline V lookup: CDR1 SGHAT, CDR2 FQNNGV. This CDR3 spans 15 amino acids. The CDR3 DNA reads TGTGCCAGCAGCTTAGAAGGCGGGAGGGGGTACGAGCAGTACTTC. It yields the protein CASSLEGGRGYEQYF.

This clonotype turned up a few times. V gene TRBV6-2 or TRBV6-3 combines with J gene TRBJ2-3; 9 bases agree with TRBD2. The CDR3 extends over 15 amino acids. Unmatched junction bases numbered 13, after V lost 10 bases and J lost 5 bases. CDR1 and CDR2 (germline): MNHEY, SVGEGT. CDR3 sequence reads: CATCRSSGALDTQYF. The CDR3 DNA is TGTGCCACCTGCCGCTCTAGCGGGGCTCTAGATACGCAGTATTTT.

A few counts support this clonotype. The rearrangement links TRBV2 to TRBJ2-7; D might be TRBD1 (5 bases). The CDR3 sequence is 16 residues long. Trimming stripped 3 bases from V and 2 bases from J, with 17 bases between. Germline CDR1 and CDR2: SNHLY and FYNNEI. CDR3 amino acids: CASSDPGQGIPYEQYF. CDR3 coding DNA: TGTGCCAGCAGTGACCCCGGGCAGGGAATCCCCTACGAGCAGTACTTC.